This T cell receptor beta chain was obtained from a study of T cells in women clearing cervical HPV infection. Assay: immunoSEQ multiplex PCR; the TCRdb copy retains only in-frame clones and omits some. This sample lists approximately 39,000 clones; its ten largest clones have around 3.5%. This TCR derives from a woman aged 18 to 69 with a cervical HPV16 infection that either progressed to CIN3+ or cleared (not recorded which). Source material: blood buffy coat.

The CDR3 sequence is CASSPLVSYNEQFF. The DNA read from the CDR3 is TGTGCCAGCTCACCCCTCGTCTCCTACAATGAG. This chain joins TRBV18 and TRBJ2-1, with D unresolved. The read comes to an end 3 residues before the CDR3 does, leaving the germline J gene to fill in the end. CDR1 is KGHSH and CDR2 is LQKENI in the germline V gene. The CDR3 contains 14 residues. The V end was cut by 3 bases, the J end by 0 bases, with 6 bases between.